These 9 T cell receptor beta chains originate from one sample sequenced in a study of shared clonotypes between healthy human individuals. Using immunoSEQ multiplex PCR, the repertoire was profiled, and TCRdb retains in-frame clones only, with some absent. Of roughly 1.5 million clones listed, roughly 98% are singletons. Sequencing used naive CD4+ T cells sorted from blood. The subset: CD45RA+ positively selected. The receptors originated from a man aged 30-40 years in good health.

The chain couples TRBV6-6 to TRBJ2-2, with TRBD1 identical over 9 bases. Germline trimming cut 5 bases from V and 2 bases from J; bases unmatched to any gene: 6. CDR3 size: 16 residues. Germline CDR1 reads MNHNY; CDR2 reads SVGAGI (reference sequence). Here the CDR3 DNA reads TGTGCCAGCAGTATTCCGACAGGGGGAAACACCGGGGAGCTGTTTTTT. Translating it yields CASSIPTGGNTGELFF.

The V and J genes are TRBV15 and TRBJ2-7, with D tentatively TRBD1 (7 bases). The CDR3 contains 15 residues. Germline CDR1 is LNHNV and CDR2 is YYDKDF (reference sequence). Trimming left V 0 bases short and J 1 base short, with 10 bases between. In nucleotides, the CDR3 is TGTGCCACCAGCAGAGACAGGGGGGTTTCCTACGAGCAGTACTTC. Its translation is CATSRDRGVSYEQYF.

The rearrangement links TRBV10-3 to TRBJ2-1, with 8 positions matching TRBD2. Trimming took 10 bases from V and 8 from J; bases not matched to a gene: 19. The germline CDR1 and CDR2 sequences are ENHRY and SYGVKD. The CDR3 extends over 16 amino acids. The CDR3 coding sequence is TGTGCCACGTCGCTGGATTTTAGCGGGATGGCCTATGAGCAGTTCTTC. Protein: CATSLDFSGMAYEQFF.

The chain uses TRBV15 and TRBJ2-5; a possible D gene is TRBD2 (5 bases). This CDR3 is 14 amino acids long. V lost 8 bases and J lost 4, with 17 bases in between. CDR1 is LNHNV and CDR2 is YYDKDF in the germline V gene (reference sequence). The CDR3 protein is CATCTGFASETQYF. DNA of the CDR3: TGTGCCACCTGCACGGGGTTTGCATCAGAGACCCAGTACTTC. The full variable domain, in which reference TRBV15 and TRBJ2-5 provide the parts outside the CDR3, is DAMVIQNPRYQVTQFGKPVTLSCSQTLNHNVMYWYQQKSSQAPKLLFHYYDKDFNNEADTPDNFQSRRPNTSFCFLDIRSPGLGDTAMYLCATCTGFASETQYFGPGTRLLVL.

This clone was seen only once. The same CDR3 also results from other DNA sequences found in this sample. This chain connects TRBV14 to TRBJ2-7, with no clear D. The CDR3 has 14 residues. CDR1 and CDR2 (germline): SGHDN, FVKESK. V was clipped by 0 bases and J by 1 base, with 7 bases between them. The CDR3 bases are TGTGCCAGCAGCCAAGAGACTGTATCCTACGAGCAGTACTTC. Amino acids: CASSQETVSYEQYF.

The gene calls are TRBV2 and TRBJ2-1; TRBD1 matches 10 bases. J lost 13 bases, V lost 7 bases, and 7 bases had no gene match. Germline lookup yields CDR1 SNHLY and CDR2 FYNNEI. CDR3 length: 12 amino acids. CDR3 protein: CASTSDRGGQFF. As DNA, the CDR3 is TGTGCCAGCACGTCGGACAGGGGGGGCCAGTTCTTC.

V and J are TRBV18 and TRBJ2-3, with 9 bases aligning to TRBD1. This CDR3 comprises 15 residues. V was pared by 4 bases and J by 3 bases, with 5 bases of the junction left unmatched. Germline V gene lookup returns CDR1 KGHSH and CDR2 LQKENI. Here the CDR3 reads CASSRGDRETDTQYF. CDR3 bases: TGTGCCAGCTCACGAGGGGACAGGGAGACAGATACGCAGTATTTT.

CDR3 region: CASSVGSNSGNTIYF. For the CDR3, the DNA is TGTGCCAGCAGCGTAGGGTCCAACTCTGGAAACACCATATATTTT. The V and J genes are TRBV9 and TRBJ1-3, with D uncertain. CDR3 length: 15 residues. Germline lookup yields CDR1 SGDLS and CDR2 YYNGEE. V was clipped by 0 bases and J by 0 bases, with 7 bases between them.

The chain uses TRBV4-1 and TRBJ1-2, with D unresolved. The V end lost 0 bases, the J end lost 8 bases, and 13 bases lay between the germline ends. The germline CDR1 and CDR2 sequences are MGHRA and YSYEKL. The CDR3 is 14 residues long. The CDR3 DNA reads TGCGCCAGCAGCCAAGATCTTGTAGGGCGAGGCTACACCTTC. Translated, it gives CASSQDLVGRGYTF.